These T cell receptor beta chains were read from a single sample in a study of cytomegalovirus exposure and HLA in healthy donors. Here immunoSEQ multiplex PCR was the method, and the copy in TCRdb shows in-frame clones only, minus some. Here the sample spans about 120,000 clones, around 70% being singletons. Sequenced input: PBMCs. The receptors shown here come from a woman aged 35 to 49 in good health and CMV-seronegative. CDR3s include the opening cysteine and the closing phenylalanine or tryptophan. A D gene is named only where the DNA matches it firmly. Clone size appears in some rows only: once, few, many, or a class for an expanded clone.

TRBV30,TRBJ2-5,.,.,TGTGCCTGGAGCCCGTTCCAGGGGCCCCAGTACTTC,CAWSPFQGPQYF
TRBV5-1,TRBJ2-5,TRBD2,.,TGCGCCAGCAGCTTAAGGACTAGCGGGAGTAGGGAGACCCAGTACTTC,CASSLRTSGSRETQYF
TRBV7-2,TRBJ2-2,.,.,TGTGCCAGCAGCCTGGGACAAGCCACCGGGGAGCTGTTTTTT,CASSLGQATGELFF
TRBV18,TRBJ1-1,TRBD1,.,TGTGCCAGCTCACCGGTAGGACAGGCCTCGAACACTGAAGCTTTCTTT,CASSPVGQASNTEAFF
TRBV9,TRBJ2-7,.,few,TGTGCCAGCAGCGTAGGGGGGCTCCTTCGGGGCCGCGACGAGCAGTACTTC,CASSVGGLLRGRDEQYF
TRBV4-3,TRBJ2-7,.,.,TGCGCCAGCAGCCAAGATCGCGTAACCGATTACGAGCAGTACTTC,CASSQDRVTDYEQYF
TRBV10-3,TRBJ2-2,.,.,TGTGCCATCGGGGGGGCCAGGGACGGGGAGCTGTTTTTT,CAIGGARDGELFF
TRBV2,TRBJ2-1,.,.,TGTGCCAGCAGTGAATTTGGGGGGGCGAATTACAATGAGCAGTTCTTC,CASSEFGGANYNEQFF
TRBV5-1,TRBJ2-7,TRBD2,.,TGCGCCAGCAGCTTGCGGGACTATAACACCCCCTACGAGCAGTACTTC,CASSLRDYNTPYEQYF
TRBV29-1,TRBJ1-2,TRBD1,.,TGCAGCGTGGGACAGGGCTATGGCTACACCTTC,CSVGQGYGYTF
TRBV11-2,TRBJ1-5,.,.,TGTGCCAGCAGCTTAGGGCGGGGTCAGCCCCAGCATTTT,CASSLGRGQPQHF
TRBV7-2,TRBJ2-3,.,.,TGTGCCAGCAGCTGGGGCCCAGATACGCAGTATTTT,CASSWGPDTQYF
TRBV2,TRBJ2-1,TRBD2,.,TGTGCCAGCAGTTTAGCGGGGAGCTCCTACAATGAGCAGTTCTTC,CASSLAGSSYNEQFF
TRBV5-4,TRBJ1-5,.,.,TGTGCCAGCAGCTCGCGGGACCCCCCCAAGCAGCCCCAGCATTTT,CASSSRDPPKQPQHF
TRBV19,TRBJ2-1,TRBD1,.,TGTGCCAGTAGTGACAGGGGAAATGAGCAGTTCTTC,CASSDRGNEQFF
TRBV4-1,TRBJ2-3,TRBD1,.,TGCGCCAGCAGCCTATACAGGGGGGTCACAGATACGCAGTATTTT,CASSLYRGVTDTQYF
TRBV5-6,TRBJ2-7,TRBD2,.,TGTGCCAGCAGTCCCGGGGGGGTGGAGAGGCTCGAGCAGTACTTC,CASSPGGVERLEQYF
TRBV7-9,TRBJ1-1,.,.,TGTGCCAGCAGCCTAGCCCGAGGGCCTTTCTTT,CASSLARGPFF
TRBV10-3,TRBJ2-2,.,.,TGTGCCACCCGGGGGTGGTCAGGTCCTGGGGAGCTGTTTTTT,CATRGWSGPGELFF
TRBV18,TRBJ1-3,.,.,TGTGCCAGCTCTGAATCGGTAACGGGAAACACCATATATTTT,CASSESVTGNTIYF
TRBV19,TRBJ2-7,.,.,TGTGCCAGTAGCTCGACAGCTCGGTCCTACGAGCAGTACTTC,CASSSTARSYEQYF
TRBV10-3,TRBJ2-1,TRBD2,.,TGTGCCATCAGTGAGTCCGGGACTAGCGGGAGGGTGCAGTTCTTC,CAISESGTSGRVQFF
TRBV2,TRBJ1-5,.,.,TGTGCCAGCAATTTTCGAGGTCAGCCCCAGCATTTT,CASNFRGQPQHF
TRBV6-6,TRBJ1-2,TRBD1,.,TGTGCCAGCAGTTACTCGGAGACAGGGAAGGATGGCTACACCTTC,CASSYSETGKDGYTF
TRBV18,TRBJ1-1,.,few,TGTGCCAGCTCACCTGACAGCCTTAATGAAGCTTTCTTT,CASSPDSLNEAFF
TRBV19,TRBJ1-1,.,.,TGTGCCAGTAGTATAAGAGACATAATGTCGGAGGGGAAAGCTTTCTTT,CASSIRDIMSEGKAFF
TRBV4-3,TRBJ1-1,TRBD1,.,TGCGCCAGCAGCCAAGAGGACAGGGGGGGGACTGAAGCTTTCTTT,CASSQEDRGGTEAFF
TRBV6-5,TRBJ1-2,.,.,TGTGCCAGCAGGCCCCAGGGGTTAGATGGCTACACCTTC,CASRPQGLDGYTF
TRBV13,TRBJ2-7,TRBD2,.,TGTGCCAGCAGCTTGCGGGGGGTCGAGCAGTACTTC,CASSLRGVEQYF
TRBV7-3,TRBJ1-1,.,.,TGTGCCAGCAGCTTAGGAGCGAACACTGAGGCTTTCTTT,CASSLGANTEAFF
TRBV18,TRBJ2-5,TRBD1,.,TGTGCCAGCTCACGGGGGACAGCCCAAGAGACCCAGTACTTC,CASSRGTAQETQYF
TRBV5-1,TRBJ2-7,TRBD1,.,TGCGCCAGCAGCCCAGACAGGGGCCTTTCCTACGAGCAGTACTTC,CASSPDRGLSYEQYF
TRBV2,TRBJ2-1,TRBD2,.,TGTGCCAGCAAGGGGACTAGCGGGAGTGATTCGGGGAGCTCCTACAATGAGCAGTTCTTC,CASKGTSGSDSGSSYNEQFF
TRBV19,TRBJ1-2,TRBD1,.,TGTGCCAGTAGTTATACAGGGGATGTAGGCTACACCTTC,CASSYTGDVGYTF
TRBV4-2,TRBJ2-7,TRBD2,.,TGTGCCAGCAGCCAAGTAGCGGGGGGGATTGCCTACGAGCAGTACTTC,CASSQVAGGIAYEQYF
TRBV27,TRBJ2-7,TRBD2,.,TGTGCCAGCAGATTTAGCGGGGGGTCCCCCTACGAGCAGTACTTC,CASRFSGGSPYEQYF
TRBV5-1,TRBJ2-1,.,.,TGCGCCAGCAGCTTGGGACGGGACAATGAGCAGTTCTTC,CASSLGRDNEQFF
TRBV18,TRBJ2-7,.,.,TGTGCCAGCTCACCTAACAGGGACCACGAGCAGTACTTC,CASSPNRDHEQYF